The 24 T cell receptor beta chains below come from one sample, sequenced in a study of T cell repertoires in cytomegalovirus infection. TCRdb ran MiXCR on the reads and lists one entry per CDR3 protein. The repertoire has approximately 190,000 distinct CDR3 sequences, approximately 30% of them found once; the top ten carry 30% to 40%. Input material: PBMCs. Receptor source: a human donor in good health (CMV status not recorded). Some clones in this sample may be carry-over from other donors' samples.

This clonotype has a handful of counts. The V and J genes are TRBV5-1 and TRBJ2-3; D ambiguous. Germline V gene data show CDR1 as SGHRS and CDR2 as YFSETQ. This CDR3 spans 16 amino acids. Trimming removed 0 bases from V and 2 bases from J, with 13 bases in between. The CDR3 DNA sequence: TGCGCCAGCAGCTTGGAGGACCTACGAAACACAGATACGCAGTATTTT. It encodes CASSLEDLRNTDTQYF.

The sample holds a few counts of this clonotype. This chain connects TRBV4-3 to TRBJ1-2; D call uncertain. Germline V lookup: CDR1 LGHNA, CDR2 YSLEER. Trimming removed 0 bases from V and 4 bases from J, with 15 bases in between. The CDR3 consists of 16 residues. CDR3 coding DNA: TGCGCCAGCAGCCAAGATAGTAGTGTGGGCAGCTATGGCTACACCTTC. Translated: CASSQDSSVGSYGYTF.

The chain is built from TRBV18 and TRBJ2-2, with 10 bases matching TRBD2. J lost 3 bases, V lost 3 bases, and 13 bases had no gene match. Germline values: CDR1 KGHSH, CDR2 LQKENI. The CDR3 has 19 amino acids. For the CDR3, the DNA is TGTGCCAGCTCACCTATCCCTTCACTAGCGGGGTTCCACACCGGGGAGCTGTTTTTT. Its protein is CASSPIPSLAGFHTGELFF. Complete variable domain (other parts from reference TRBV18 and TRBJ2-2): NAGVMQNPRHLVRRRGQEARLRCSPMKGHSHVYWYRQLPEEGLKFMVYLQKENIIDESGMPKERFSAEFPKEGPSILRIQQVVRGDSAAYFCASSPIPSLAGFHTGELFFGEGSRLTVL.

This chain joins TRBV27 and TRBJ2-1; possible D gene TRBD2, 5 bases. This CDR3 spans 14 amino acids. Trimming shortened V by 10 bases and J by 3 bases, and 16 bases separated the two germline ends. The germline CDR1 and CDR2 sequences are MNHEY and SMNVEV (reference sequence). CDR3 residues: CATLVPGYYNEQFF. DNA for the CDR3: TGTGCCACCCTTGTCCCGGGGTACTACAATGAGCAGTTCTTC.

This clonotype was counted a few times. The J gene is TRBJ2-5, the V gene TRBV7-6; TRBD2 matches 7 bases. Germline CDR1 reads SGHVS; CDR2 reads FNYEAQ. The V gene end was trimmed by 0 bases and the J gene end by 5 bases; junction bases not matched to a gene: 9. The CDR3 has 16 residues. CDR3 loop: CASSLALRGVGETQYF. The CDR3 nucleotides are TGTGCCAGCAGCTTAGCGTTACGGGGGGTAGGGGAGACCCAGTACTTC.

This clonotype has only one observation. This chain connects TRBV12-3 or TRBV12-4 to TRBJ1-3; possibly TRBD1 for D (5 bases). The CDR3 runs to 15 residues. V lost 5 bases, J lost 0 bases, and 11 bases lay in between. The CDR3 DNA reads TGTGCCAGCAGTCGAGGGGTAAACTCTGGAAACACCATATATTTT. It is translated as CASSRGVNSGNTIYF.

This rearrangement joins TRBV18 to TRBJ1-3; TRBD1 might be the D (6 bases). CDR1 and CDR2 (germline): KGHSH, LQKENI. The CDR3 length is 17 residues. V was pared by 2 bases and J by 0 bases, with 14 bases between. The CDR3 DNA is TGTGCCAGCTCACCAAGTTCCGAGGGACACTCTGGAAACACCATATATTTT. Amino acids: CASSPSSEGHSGNTIYF.

The CDR3 region has the DNA TGCGCCAGCAGCCAAACCCGGACAGGCTACTCCTACGAGCAGTACTTC. Translating it yields CASSQTRTGYSYEQYF. The rearrangement uses TRBV4-1 and TRBJ2-7, with 7 bases matching TRBD1. After removal of 2 bases from V and 0 bases from J, the junction contained 7 bases not matched to a gene. CDR3 length: 16 amino acids. Germline V CDR1 and CDR2: MGHRA, YSYEKL.

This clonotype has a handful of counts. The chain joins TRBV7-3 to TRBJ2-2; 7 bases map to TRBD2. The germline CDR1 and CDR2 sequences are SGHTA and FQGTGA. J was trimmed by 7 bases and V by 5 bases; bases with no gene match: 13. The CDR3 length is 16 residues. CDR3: CASSLRSRLAHGELFF. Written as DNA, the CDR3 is TGTGCCAGCAGCCTCCGGTCCCGACTAGCTCACGGGGAGCTGTTTTTT.

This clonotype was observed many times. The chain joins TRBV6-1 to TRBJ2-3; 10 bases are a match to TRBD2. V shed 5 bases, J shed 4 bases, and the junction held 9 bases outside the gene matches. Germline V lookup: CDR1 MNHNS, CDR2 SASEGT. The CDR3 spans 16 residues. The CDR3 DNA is TGTGCCAGCAGTTACACGGGACTAGCGCCCGCAGATACGCAGTATTTT. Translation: CASSYTGLAPADTQYF.

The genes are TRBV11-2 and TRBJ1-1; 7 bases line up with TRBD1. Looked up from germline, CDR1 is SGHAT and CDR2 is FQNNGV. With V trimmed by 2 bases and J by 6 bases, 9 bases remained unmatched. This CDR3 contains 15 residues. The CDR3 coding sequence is TGTGCCAGCAGCTTATCCCGACAGGGTCCACCTGAAGCTTTCTTT. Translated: CASSLSRQGPPEAFF.

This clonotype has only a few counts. The CDR3 region has the DNA TGCGCCAGCAGCCAAGATCCAGCGGGGGTCCAAGAGACCCAGTACTTC. Translating it yields CASSQDPAGVQETQYF. This rearrangement joins TRBV4-1 to TRBJ2-5, with TRBD2 matching over 8 bases. Germline CDR1 reads MGHRA; CDR2 reads YSYEKL. The CDR3 is 16 amino acids. Trimming cost V 0 bases and J 1 base; bases outside gene matches: 4.

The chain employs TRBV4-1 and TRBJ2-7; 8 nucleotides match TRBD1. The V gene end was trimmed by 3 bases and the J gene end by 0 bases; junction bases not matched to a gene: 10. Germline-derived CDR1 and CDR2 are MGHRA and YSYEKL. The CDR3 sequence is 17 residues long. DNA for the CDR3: TGCGCCAGCAGCCAGGCCCAGACAGGGGAGTACTCCTACGAGCAGTACTTC. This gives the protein CASSQAQTGEYSYEQYF.

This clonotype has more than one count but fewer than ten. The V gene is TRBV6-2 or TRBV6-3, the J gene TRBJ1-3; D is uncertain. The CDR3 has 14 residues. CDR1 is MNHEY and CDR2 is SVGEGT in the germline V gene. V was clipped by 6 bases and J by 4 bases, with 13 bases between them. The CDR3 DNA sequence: TGTGCCAGCAGCCCCGGATCAGTCGGAAACACCATATATTTT. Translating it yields CASSPGSVGNTIYF.

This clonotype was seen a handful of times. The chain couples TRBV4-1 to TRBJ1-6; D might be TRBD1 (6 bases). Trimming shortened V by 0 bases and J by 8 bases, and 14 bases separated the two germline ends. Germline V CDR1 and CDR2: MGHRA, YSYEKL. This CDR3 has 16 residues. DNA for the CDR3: TGCGCCAGCAGCCAAGATACAGGGAGAATTGATTCACCCCTCCACTTT. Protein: CASSQDTGRIDSPLHF.

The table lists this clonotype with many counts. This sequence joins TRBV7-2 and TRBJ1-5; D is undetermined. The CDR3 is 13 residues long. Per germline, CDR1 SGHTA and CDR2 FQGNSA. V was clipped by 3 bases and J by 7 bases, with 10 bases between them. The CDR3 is CASSLRELQPQHF. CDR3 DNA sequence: TGTGCCAGCAGCTTGAGGGAGCTGCAGCCCCAGCATTTT.

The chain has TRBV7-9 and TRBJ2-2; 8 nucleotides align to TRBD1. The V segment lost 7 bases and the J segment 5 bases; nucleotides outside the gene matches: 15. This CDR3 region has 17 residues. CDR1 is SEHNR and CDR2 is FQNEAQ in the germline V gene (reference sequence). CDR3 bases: TGTGCCAGCATCCGGTCGTTAGGGACAGGATGGACCGGGGAGCTGTTTTTT. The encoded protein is CASIRSLGTGWTGELFF.

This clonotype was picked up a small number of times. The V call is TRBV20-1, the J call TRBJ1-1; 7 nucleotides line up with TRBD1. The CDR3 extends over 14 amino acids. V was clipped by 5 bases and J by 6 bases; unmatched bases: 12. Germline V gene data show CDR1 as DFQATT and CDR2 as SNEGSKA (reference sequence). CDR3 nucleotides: TGCAGTGCTGGGGCCAACAGGGGTCCGGCTGAAGCTTTCTTT. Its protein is CSAGANRGPAEAFF.

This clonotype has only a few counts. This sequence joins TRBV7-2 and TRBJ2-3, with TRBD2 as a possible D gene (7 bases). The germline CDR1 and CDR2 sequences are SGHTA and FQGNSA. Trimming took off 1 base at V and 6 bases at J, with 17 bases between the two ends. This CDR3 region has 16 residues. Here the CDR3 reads CASSLEGGGSADTQYF. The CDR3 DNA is TGTGCCAGCAGCTTAGAAGGGGGGGGGTCGGCGGATACGCAGTATTTT. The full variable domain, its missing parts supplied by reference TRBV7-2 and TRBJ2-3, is GAGVSQSPSNKVTEKGKDVELRCDPISGHTALYWYRQSLGQGLEFLIYFQGNSAPDKSGLPSDRFSAERTGGSVSTLTIQRTQQEDSAVYLCASSLEGGGSADTQYFGPGTRLTVL.

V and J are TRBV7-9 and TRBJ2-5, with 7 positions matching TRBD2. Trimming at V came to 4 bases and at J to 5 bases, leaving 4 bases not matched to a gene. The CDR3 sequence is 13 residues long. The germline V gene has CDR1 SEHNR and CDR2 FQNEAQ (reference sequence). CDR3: CASSSRGSETQYF. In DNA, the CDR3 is TGTGCCAGCAGCTCGCGGGGGAGCGAGACCCAGTACTTC.

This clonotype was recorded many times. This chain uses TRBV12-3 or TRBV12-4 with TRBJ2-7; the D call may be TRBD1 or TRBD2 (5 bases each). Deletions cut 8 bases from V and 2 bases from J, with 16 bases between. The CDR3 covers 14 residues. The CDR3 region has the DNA TGTGCCAGCTGGCCGGGGCAGGGAGCCTACGAGCAGTACTTC. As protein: CASWPGQGAYEQYF.

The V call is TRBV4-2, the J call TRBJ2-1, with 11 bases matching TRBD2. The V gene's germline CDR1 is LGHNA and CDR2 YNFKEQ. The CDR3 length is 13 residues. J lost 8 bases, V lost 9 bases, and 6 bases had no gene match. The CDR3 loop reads CASNKLAGDEQFF. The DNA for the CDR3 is TGTGCCAGTAATAAACTAGCGGGGGATGAGCAGTTCTTC.

CDR3 sequence reads: CASSSRLGNTGELFF. CDR3 coding DNA: TGCGCCAGCAGTTCCAGGCTTGGGAACACCGGGGAGCTGTTTTTT. This chain links TRBV5-1 with TRBJ2-2; D unclear. The germline gives CDR1 SGHRS, CDR2 YFSETQ. CDR3 length: 15 residues. V was pared by 5 bases and J by 1 base, with 12 bases between.

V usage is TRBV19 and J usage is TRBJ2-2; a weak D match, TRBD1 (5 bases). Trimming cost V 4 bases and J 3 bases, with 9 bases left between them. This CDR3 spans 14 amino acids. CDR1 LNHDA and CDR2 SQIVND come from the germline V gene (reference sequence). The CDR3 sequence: CASSNTGYTGELFF. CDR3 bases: TGTGCCAGTAGTAACACAGGATACACCGGGGAGCTGTTTTTT. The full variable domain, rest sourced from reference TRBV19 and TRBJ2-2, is DGGITQSPKYLFRKEGQNVTLSCEQNLNHDAMYWYRQDPGQGLRLIYYSQIVNDFQKGDIAEGYSVSREKKESFPLTVTSAQKNPTAFYLCASSNTGYTGELFFGEGSRLTVL.